A selection of T cell receptor beta chains follows, all from one sample in a study of shared clonotypes between healthy human individuals. TCRdb's copy holds only in-frame clones and misses some; the assay was immunoSEQ multiplex PCR. The sample records millions of clones, approximately 94% being singletons. Sequencing was carried out using naive CD8+ T cells from PBMCs. The receptors stem from a man between 18 and 29 years old in good health. Some clones in this sample may be carry-over from other donors' samples. Each CDR3 is given with its conserved first and last residue. The D gene is left open where the match is weak. Only part of the rows carry a size: once, few, many, or a class if the clone is expanded.

V: TRBV14; size: -; J: TRBJ2-3; D: -; DNA: TGTGCCAGCAGCCAAGCAAAAGGTCGGACTGGCTACACAGATACGCAGTATTTT; CDR3: CASSQAKGRTGYTDTQYF
V: TRBV6-1; size: -; J: TRBJ2-6; D: -; DNA: TGTGCCAGCTCATTCGCTGGGGCCAACGTCCTGACTTTC; CDR3: CASSFAGANVLTF
V: TRBV10-2; size: -; J: TRBJ2-7; D: TRBD1; DNA: TGCGCCAGCGTACAAACAGGGGGCGGATACGAGCAGTACTTC; CDR3: CASVQTGGGYEQYF
V: TRBV28; size: -; J: TRBJ1-5; D: -; DNA: TGTGCCAGCAGTTCCCCTGAAACAGGAGCCCCCTATAGCAATCAGCCCCAGCATTTT; CDR3: CASSSPETGAPYSNQPQHF
V: TRBV6-5; size: -; J: TRBJ2-1; D: TRBD2; DNA: TGTGCCAGCAGTTACTCACCGGGCCGCGGGGGTGAGCAGTTCTTC; CDR3: CASSYSPGRGGEQFF
V: TRBV29-1; size: -; J: TRBJ1-1; D: -; DNA: TGCAGCGCCAGGACGGAGAACACTGAAGCTTTCTTT; CDR3: CSARTENTEAFF
V: TRBV5-4; size: -; J: TRBJ1-1; D: -; DNA: TGTGCCAGCAGCTTGGACAATGAAGCTTTCTTT; CDR3: CASSLDNEAFF
V: TRBV27; size: -; J: TRBJ1-2; D: -; DNA: TGTGCCAGCAGTTTAGCTGGGAGTAGAGGCTACACCTTC; CDR3: CASSLAGSRGYTF
V: TRBV28; size: -; J: TRBJ1-1; D: -; DNA: TGTGCCAGCACCCCCTTGCACGGGACTGAAGCTTTCTTT; CDR3: CASTPLHGTEAFF
V: TRBV7-9; size: -; J: TRBJ2-7; D: -; DNA: TGTGCCAGCGGCTATGAGGAAAGCTCCTACGAGCAGTACTTC; CDR3: CASGYEESSYEQYF
V: TRBV11-2; size: -; J: TRBJ2-1; D: -; DNA: TGTGCCAGCAGCCGCTTTTTAGGAGGGTCGCAGAGCTCCTACAATGAGCAGTTCTTC; CDR3: CASSRFLGGSQSSYNEQFF
V: TRBV28; size: -; J: TRBJ1-2; D: -; DNA: TGTGCCAGCAGTTTAAGACAGGCCGACTATGGCTACACCTTC; CDR3: CASSLRQADYGYTF
V: TRBV29-1; size: -; J: TRBJ2-3; D: -; DNA: TGCAGCGTAGCCGGGACTCCTAAGGCAGATACGCAGTATTTT; CDR3: CSVAGTPKADTQYF
V: TRBV27; size: -; J: TRBJ2-7; D: TRBD2; DNA: TGTGCCAGCAGTTATGGAGCGGGAGAAAGGTACGAGCAGTACTTC; CDR3: CASSYGAGERYEQYF
V: TRBV19; size: once; J: TRBJ2-1; D: -; DNA: TGTGCCAGTAGTACCACAGGGAGCTCCTACAATGAGCAGTTCTTC; CDR3: CASSTTGSSYNEQFF
V: TRBV9; size: -; J: TRBJ2-1; D: TRBD2; DNA: TGTGCCAGCAGCCCGGCTAGCGGGAGTTCCTCCTACAATGAGCAGTTCTTC; CDR3: CASSPASGSSSYNEQFF
V: TRBV7-9; size: -; J: TRBJ2-3; D: TRBD1; DNA: TGTGCCAGCAGCACCCGGGACAGGGCCCCAGATACGCAGTATTTT; CDR3: CASSTRDRAPDTQYF
V: TRBV19; size: -; J: TRBJ2-5; D: -; DNA: TGTGCCAGTAGTATATCCCCCGGGGAGACCCAGTACTTC; CDR3: CASSISPGETQYF
V: TRBV6-5; size: -; J: TRBJ2-7; D: -; DNA: TGTGCCAGCAGTTACGGCGGGTCAAACTACGAGCAGTACTTC; CDR3: CASSYGGSNYEQYF
V: TRBV7-8; size: -; J: TRBJ2-5; D: TRBD2; DNA: TGTGCCAGCAGCTTGCCGACAGGGGAAAACAGCGGGAGGGCCGGTGAGACCCAGTACTTC; CDR3: CASSLPTGENSGRAGETQYF
V: TRBV27; size: -; J: TRBJ1-5; D: -; DNA: TGTGCCAGCAGTTTCGGCAGTCCCAAATTCAATCAGCCCCAGCATTTT; CDR3: CASSFGSPKFNQPQHF
V: TRBV27; size: once; J: TRBJ2-7; D: -; DNA: TGTGCCAGCAGTTTGGACTACCGGTCCTACGAGCAGTACTTC; CDR3: CASSLDYRSYEQYF
V: TRBV11-2; size: once; J: TRBJ2-4; D: -; DNA: TGTGCCAGCGCAGGAGCCAAAAACATTCAGTACTTC; CDR3: CASAGAKNIQYF
V: TRBV7-9; size: -; J: TRBJ1-4; D: TRBD1; DNA: TGTGCCAGCGGGACAGGTTTGGGTGAAAAACTGTTTTTT; CDR3: CASGTGLGEKLFF
V: TRBV5-1; size: -; J: TRBJ2-7; D: TRBD1; DNA: TGCGCCAGCAGCTTGGGGGGACAGGGTACCTACGAGCAGTACTTC; CDR3: CASSLGGQGTYEQYF
V: TRBV27; size: -; J: TRBJ2-4; D: -; DNA: TGTGCCAGCAGTTTAGGTTGGTCAGGGCACGGCATTCAGTACTTC; CDR3: CASSLGWSGHGIQYF
V: TRBV28; size: -; J: TRBJ2-5; D: -; DNA: TGTGCCAGCAGTTTTAGTATCCAAGAGACCCAGTACTTC; CDR3: CASSFSIQETQYF
V: TRBV9; size: -; J: TRBJ2-6; D: -; DNA: TGTGCCAGCAGCCTGGGGTTCGGGACCCAGGTTTTTGGCGTCCTGACTTTC; CDR3: CASSLGFGTQVFGVLTF
V: TRBV28; size: -; J: TRBJ2-1; D: -; DNA: TGTGCCAGCGATCTCCTAGGGGGGGCAGGAGGTGAGCAGTTCTTC; CDR3: CASDLLGGAGGEQFF
V: TRBV7-9; size: -; J: TRBJ2-7; D: TRBD1; DNA: TGTGCCAGCAGCCCCTACCGGACAGGGGGGAAGCAGTACTTC; CDR3: CASSPYRTGGKQYF
V: TRBV19; size: -; J: TRBJ1-4; D: -; DNA: TGTGCCAGTAGTATAAACCCCAGGGGAAGCGAAAAACTGTTTTTT; CDR3: CASSINPRGSEKLFF
V: TRBV10-3; size: -; J: TRBJ1-3; D: -; DNA: TGTGCCATCAGTGAGTCGTGGGGGTTCTCTGGAAACACCATATATTTT; CDR3: CAISESWGFSGNTIYF
V: TRBV7-9; size: -; J: TRBJ2-7; D: -; DNA: TGTGCCAGCAGCCCGGGGTCCGGGAGCCGCCCCTACGAGCAGTACTTC; CDR3: CASSPGSGSRPYEQYF
V: TRBV7-3; size: -; J: TRBJ2-7; D: -; DNA: TGTGCCAGCAGCTTAAACCCCAGATACGAGCAGTACTTC; CDR3: CASSLNPRYEQYF
V: TRBV27; size: -; J: TRBJ2-1; D: -; DNA: TGTGCCAGCAGTTTCCTCAGGGGCGATGAGCAGTTCTTC; CDR3: CASSFLRGDEQFF
V: TRBV5-1; size: -; J: TRBJ2-7; D: TRBD1; DNA: TGCGCCAGCAGCTCGTCGGGTGGGAGACAGGGTACGGTATTGTGGGAGCAGTACTTC; CDR3: CASSSSGGRQGTVLWEQYF
V: TRBV28; size: -; J: TRBJ1-1; D: -; DNA: TGTGCCAGCACTATTACATTGAACACTGAAGCTTTCTTT; CDR3: CASTITLNTEAFF
V: TRBV29-1; size: -; J: TRBJ2-7; D: -; DNA: TGCAGCGCGGGGGGCCGGTCTTACTACGAGCAGTACTTC; CDR3: CSAGGRSYYEQYF
V: TRBV28; size: -; J: TRBJ2-1; D: -; DNA: TGTGCCAGCAGTTTTAGAGGGCCTTACAATGAGCAGTTCTTC; CDR3: CASSFRGPYNEQFF
V: TRBV5-1; size: -; J: TRBJ1-2; D: -; DNA: TGCGCCAGCAGCCCCCAGAGGGGGGGCTTTAACTATGGCTACACCTTC; CDR3: CASSPQRGGFNYGYTF
V: TRBV12-5; size: -; J: TRBJ2-5; D: -; DNA: TGTGCTAGTGGTTTGGCCCAGGGTCCCCACCGGGAGACCCAGTACTTC; CDR3: CASGLAQGPHRETQYF
V: TRBV30; size: -; J: TRBJ1-1; D: -; DNA: TGTGCCTGGACAGGGGTAATGAACACTGAAGCTTTCTTT; CDR3: CAWTGVMNTEAFF
V: TRBV10-3; size: once; J: TRBJ2-7; D: TRBD2; DNA: TGTGCCATCAGTCTCACCCTGACTAGCGGGGGTAGCCTCGCCTACGAGCAGTACTTC; CDR3: CAISLTLTSGGSLAYEQYF
V: TRBV18; size: -; J: TRBJ1-4; D: -; DNA: TGTGCCAGCTCACATCCCATTGGGGTCCTTCATGAAAAACTGTTTTTT; CDR3: CASSHPIGVLHEKLFF
V: TRBV6-1; size: -; J: TRBJ2-1; D: -; DNA: TGTGCCAGCAGTGTGGACTACAATGAGCAGTTCTTC; CDR3: CASSVDYNEQFF
V: TRBV6-5; size: once; J: TRBJ2-7; D: -; DNA: TGTGCCAGCAGTTACTCGACAGGAGAAAGCTCCTACGAGCAGTACTTC; CDR3: CASSYSTGESSYEQYF
V: TRBV10-3; size: -; J: TRBJ1-2; D: -; DNA: TGTGCCATCAGTGACCCCGGCGGGGATCGCTATGGCTACACCTTC; CDR3: CAISDPGGDRYGYTF
V: TRBV28; size: -; J: TRBJ2-7; D: -; DNA: TGTGCCACCCTCGGGGCCGGGTTCTACGAGCAGTACTTC; CDR3: CATLGAGFYEQYF
V: TRBV19; size: -; J: TRBJ2-5; D: -; DNA: TGTGCCAGTAGCCGACGACAGGCGGAGACCCAGTACTTC; CDR3: CASSRRQAETQYF